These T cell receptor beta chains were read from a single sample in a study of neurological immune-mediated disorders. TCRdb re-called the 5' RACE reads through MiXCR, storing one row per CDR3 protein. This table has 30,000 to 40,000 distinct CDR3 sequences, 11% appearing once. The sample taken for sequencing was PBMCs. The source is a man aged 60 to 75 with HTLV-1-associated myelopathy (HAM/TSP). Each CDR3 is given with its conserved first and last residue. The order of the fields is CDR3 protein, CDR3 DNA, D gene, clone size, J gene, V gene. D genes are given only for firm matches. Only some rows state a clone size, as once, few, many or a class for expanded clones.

CASSARTADQPQHF TGTGCCAGCAGTGCCCGGACAGCAGATCAGCCCCAGCATTTT - many TRBJ1-5 TRBV6-1
CASSQDGQGASDTQYF TGTGCCAGCAGCCAAGACGGACAGGGGGCATCAGATACGCAGTATTTT TRBD1 - TRBJ2-3 TRBV4-2
CASSRRSSGANVLTF TGTGCCAGCAGTCGCAGAAGCTCTGGGGCCAACGTCCTGACTTTC - many TRBJ2-6 TRBV5-8
CASTGGEIQETQYF TGCGCCAGCACTGGAGGGGAGATACAAGAGACCCAGTACTTC - many TRBJ2-5 TRBV5-1
CASSEGRGLPLHNEQFF TGTGCCAGCTCAGAGGGCCGGGGACTTCCCCTTCACAATGAGCAGTTCTTC - many TRBJ2-1 TRBV12-3/TRBV12-4
CASGWGEYGYTF TGTGCCTCCGGCTGGGGGGAGTATGGCTACACCTTC - - TRBJ1-2 TRBV30
CASSPPEDTQYF TGTGCCAGCTCACCACCAGAAGATACGCAGTATTTT - many TRBJ2-3 TRBV18
CASSPGRDPPSYEQYF TGTGCCAGCAGCCCCGGGAGGGACCCCCCCTCCTACGAGCAGTACTTC TRBD2 many TRBJ2-7 TRBV7-8
CASSERPGFNEKLFF TGTGCCAGCAGTGAACGCCCAGGCTTTAATGAAAAACTGTTTTTT - many TRBJ1-4 TRBV6-1
CSAREWGGFDTQYF TGCAGTGCTAGAGAGTGGGGGGGATTCGATACGCAGTATTTT TRBD2 many TRBJ2-3 TRBV20-1
CASSLEYEQYF TGTGCCAGCAGCTTGGAGTACGAGCAGTACTTC - many TRBJ2-7 TRBV5-5
CASSLIGRWETQYF TGTGCCAGCAGTTTAATTGGGCGCTGGGAGACCCAGTACTTC - many TRBJ2-5 TRBV27
CAISASPDSNQPQHF TGTGCCATCAGCGCATCCCCTGATAGCAATCAGCCCCAGCATTTT - many TRBJ1-5 TRBV10-3
CASRTWTANTGELFF TGTGCCAGCAGGACCTGGACTGCGAACACCGGCGAGCTGTTTTTT - once TRBJ2-2 TRBV4-2
CASSQEVTGDQPQHF TGCGCCAGCAGCCAAGAGGTGACAGGGGATCAGCCCCAGCATTTT TRBD1 medium-sized TRBJ1-5 TRBV4-1
CASSAGHSAYAQYF TGCGCCAGCAGCGCGGGACACTCTGCCTACGCGCAGTACTTT - - TRBJ2-7 TRBV5-1
CASSLGSGNEQYF TGCGCCAGCAGCTTGGGATCCGGAAACGAGCAGTACTTC - many TRBJ2-7 TRBV5-1
CASNPGQYLTDTQYF TGTGCCAGCAACCCCGGACAGTACCTCACAGATACGCAGTATTTT - few TRBJ2-3 TRBV7-8
CASSLVLTSGNEQFF TGTGCCAGCAGCTTAGTTTTGACTAGCGGAAATGAGCAGTTCTTC TRBD2 many TRBJ2-1 TRBV7-9
CASSGYEQYF TGTGCCAGCAGTGGCTACGAGCAGTACTTC - many TRBJ2-7 TRBV7-9
CAIRTGQGVNTEAFF TGTGCCATCAGAACCGGACAGGGGGTTAACACTGAAGCTTTCTTT TRBD1 many TRBJ1-1 TRBV10-3
CASSPSAPAYEQYF TGCGCCAGCAGCCCTTCAGCGCCGGCCTACGAGCAGTACTTC - many TRBJ2-7 TRBV4-1
CASSSPLASAYEQYF TGTGCCAGCAGTTCTCCACTAGCATCGGCCTACGAGCAGTACTTC - many TRBJ2-7 TRBV6-5
CASSISGTGTTGELFF TGTGCCAGCAGCATCTCCGGGACAGGGACCACCGGGGAGCTGTTTTTT TRBD1 many TRBJ2-2 TRBV7-3
CATSDRQGMGNEQFF TGTGCCACCAGCGATCGACAGGGGATGGGGAATGAGCAGTTCTTC TRBD1 many TRBJ2-1 TRBV15
CASSLGGRGGTDTQYF TGTGCCAGCAGCTTAGGAGGGCGGGGGGGCACAGATACGCAGTATTTT TRBD2 many TRBJ2-3 TRBV7-8
CASTPQGFLEAFF TGTGCCAGCACCCCCCAGGGATTCCTTGAAGCTTTCTTT - - TRBJ1-1 TRBV6-1
CASRTSGNRDEQFF TGTGCCAGCAGGACTAGCGGGAACCGCGATGAGCAGTTCTTC TRBD2 many TRBJ2-1 TRBV6-6
CASKVTVLDGYTF TGTGCCAGCAAGGTTACGGTGCTGGATGGCTACACCTTC - many TRBJ1-2 TRBV28
CASKGTEVGDNEQFF TGTGCCAGCAAGGGAACCGAGGTTGGCGACAATGAGCAGTTCTTC - - TRBJ2-1 TRBV2
CSASGRASGANVLTF TGCAGTGCTAGCGGGAGGGCCTCTGGGGCCAACGTCCTGACTTTC TRBD2 many TRBJ2-6 TRBV20-1
CSALRDRTYNEQFF TGCAGCGCTCTCCGGGACAGGACTTACAATGAGCAGTTCTTC TRBD1 many TRBJ2-1 TRBV29-1
CATSRDGRQGASLFF TGTGCCACCAGCAGAGATGGGAGACAGGGGGCAAGCCTGTTTTTT TRBD1 many TRBJ1-4 TRBV15
CASSLEGLAGDRGTGELFF TGTGCCAGCAGTTTAGAGGGACTAGCGGGAGATAGGGGGACCGGGGAGCTGTTTTTT TRBD2 many TRBJ2-2 TRBV12-3/TRBV12-4
CASSLPRDRTTNEKLFF TGCGCCAGCAGCCTCCCCCGGGACAGGACAACTAATGAAAAACTGTTTTTT TRBD1 many TRBJ1-4 TRBV5-1
CASSRSNRDGQFF TGTGCCAGCAGCCGATCAAACAGGGATGGGCAGTTCTTC - many TRBJ2-1 TRBV12-3/TRBV12-4
CASSQKRGWWESYNEQFF TGCGCCAGCAGCCAAAAAAGGGGGTGGTGGGAGAGTTACAATGAGCAGTTCTTC - many TRBJ2-1 TRBV4-1
CASSIGWTGGPTNTEAFF TGTGCCAGTAGTATAGGGTGGACAGGAGGACCTACGAACACTGAAGCTTTCTTT TRBD1 - TRBJ1-1 TRBV19
CASSGGYEQYF TGCGCCAGCAGCGGCGGCTACGAGCAGTACTTC - many TRBJ2-7 TRBV5-1
CASSFSRGLASSTDTQYF TGTGCCAGCAGCTTCTCAAGAGGACTAGCCTCTAGCACAGATACGCAGTATTTT TRBD2 many TRBJ2-3 TRBV7-2
CASSTQGPLSSGANVLTF TGCGCCAGCAGCACGCAGGGTCCCCTATCCTCTGGGGCCAACGTCCTGACTTTC - many TRBJ2-6 TRBV5-1
CSAKTGAFTDTQYF TGCAGTGCTAAGACAGGGGCCTTCACAGATACGCAGTATTTT TRBD1 many TRBJ2-3 TRBV20-1
CSASSDSGTNQPQHF TGCAGTGCTAGCTCGGACTCAGGGACCAATCAGCCCCAGCATTTT - many TRBJ1-5 TRBV20-1
CSASSRDPGANVLTF TGCAGTGCTAGTTCGAGGGACCCTGGGGCCAACGTCCTGACTTTC - many TRBJ2-6 TRBV20-1
CSAREKRGHEQYF TGCAGTGCTAGAGAAAAAAGGGGGCACGAGCAATACTTC TRBD1 - TRBJ2-7 TRBV20-1
CASSSAGANVLTF TGCGCCAGCAGCTCCGCTGGGGCCAACGTCCTGACTTTC - medium-sized TRBJ2-6 TRBV5-1
CASTSPGQEDSPLHF TGCGCCAGCACCTCCCCCGGACAAGAGGATTCACCCCTCCACTTT - many TRBJ1-6 TRBV5-1
CASSLETGPGSSDTQYF TGCGCCAGCAGCTTGGAAACAGGGCCGGGGTCCTCAGATACGCAGTATTTT - many TRBJ2-3 TRBV5-1
CASNAYGGTQYF TGTGCCAGCAACGCATACGGGGGTACGCAGTATTTT - few TRBJ2-3 TRBV11-2
CASSPAGTTYNEQFF TGCGCCAGCAGCCCAGCGGGAACCACCTACAATGAGCAGTTCTTC TRBD2 many TRBJ2-1 TRBV5-1
CASAKGAENIQYF TGTGCCAGCGCCAAGGGGGCCGAAAACATTCAGTACTTC TRBD1 many TRBJ2-4 TRBV9
CSVERGPGNYGYTF TGCAGCGTTGAACGGGGCCCAGGTAACTATGGCTACACCTTC - many TRBJ1-2 TRBV29-1
CASSLDSFRDTQYF TGTGCCAGCAGCTTAGATTCTTTTAGGGATACGCAGTATTTT - many TRBJ2-3 TRBV11-3
CASSLDSLKEQYF TGCGCCAGCAGCTTGGATTCATTAAAAGAGCAGTACTTC - few TRBJ2-7 TRBV5-1
CASSATWRDYGYTF TGTGCCAGCAGCGCGACCTGGAGGGACTATGGCTACACCTTC - many TRBJ1-2 TRBV7-2